This entry is about one TCR beta chain. The sample belongs to a study of control samples from healthy donors and cancer patients. The repertoire was sequenced with immunoSEQ multiplex PCR; TCRdb's copy has only in-frame clones and lacks some. This sample yields 140,000 to 150,000 clones, of which more than 85% are seen a single time; under 7% belongs to the top ten. Trimming shortened V by 0 bases and J by 4 bases, and 6 bases separated the two germline ends. The CDR3 is 14 amino acids. Germline assignment: CDR1 LGHDT and CDR2 YNNKEL (reference sequence). The sample consisted of blood. This clonotype originated in a man aged 18 to 29 in good health. This rearrangement joins TRBV3-1 (or the pseudogene TRBV3-2) to TRBJ2-2, with a tentative D call TRBD2 (6 bases). The CDR3 loop is CASSQEGGTGELFF. CDR3 in DNA: TGTGCCAGCAGCCAAGAGGGGGGCACCGGGGAGCTGTTTTTT.